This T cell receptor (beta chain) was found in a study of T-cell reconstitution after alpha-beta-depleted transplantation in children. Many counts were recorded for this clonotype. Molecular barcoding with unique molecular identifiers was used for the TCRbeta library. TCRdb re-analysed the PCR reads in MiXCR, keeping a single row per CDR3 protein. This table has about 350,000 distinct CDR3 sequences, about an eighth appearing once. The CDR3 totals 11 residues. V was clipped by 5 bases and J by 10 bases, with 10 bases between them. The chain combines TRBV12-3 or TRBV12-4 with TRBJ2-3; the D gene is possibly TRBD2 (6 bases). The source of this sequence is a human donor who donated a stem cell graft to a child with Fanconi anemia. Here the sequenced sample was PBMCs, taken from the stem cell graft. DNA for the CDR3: TGTGCCAGCAGTGCCGGAGGGTCGCAGTATTTT. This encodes CASSAGGSQYF.